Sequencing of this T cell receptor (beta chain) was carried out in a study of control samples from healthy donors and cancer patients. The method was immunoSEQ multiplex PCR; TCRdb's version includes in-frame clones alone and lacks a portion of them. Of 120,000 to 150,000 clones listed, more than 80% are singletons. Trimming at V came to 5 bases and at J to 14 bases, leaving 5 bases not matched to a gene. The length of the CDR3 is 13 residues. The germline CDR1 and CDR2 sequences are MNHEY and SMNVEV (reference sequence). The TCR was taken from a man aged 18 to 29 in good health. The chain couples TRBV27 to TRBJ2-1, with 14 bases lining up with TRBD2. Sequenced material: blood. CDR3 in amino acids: CASSATSGGAEFF. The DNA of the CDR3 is TGTGCCAGCAGTGCGACTAGCGGGGGGGCTGAGTTCTTC.